Shown below are 8 T cell receptor beta chains from a single sample sequenced in a study of CD8 T cells in Susac syndrome. When the RNA was reverse transcribed, random hexamers were used with an input of about 0.5 to 1 ug. TCRdb passed the immunoSEQ multiplex PCR reads through MiXCR, listing each CDR3 protein once. The sample records over 350,000 distinct CDR3 sequences, 75% to 90% being singletons. The sequenced sample consisted of CD8+ T cells from PBMCs. The source is a human donor with multiple sclerosis.

The rearrangement joins TRBV25-1 to TRBJ1-5; 8 nucleotides align to TRBD1. The ends lost 4 bases at V and 4 bases at J; junction bases unmatched: 6. The CDR3 sequence is 15 residues long. CDR1 is MGHDK and CDR2 is SYGVNS in the germline V gene. CDR3 sequence: CASSAGTGGNQPQHF. For the CDR3, the DNA is TGTGCCAGCAGTGCTGGGACAGGCGGGAATCAGCCCCAGCATTTT.

This chain connects TRBV27 to TRBJ2-7, with D possibly being TRBD2 (6 bases). V gave up 3 bases and J gave up 2 bases, with 17 bases separating them. The CDR3 has 16 amino acids. Germline-derived CDR1 and CDR2 are MNHEY and SMNVEV (reference sequence). For the CDR3, the DNA is TGTGCCAGCAGTTTGCGTCCCTCATCGGGGGCCTACGAGCAGTACTTC. Translating gives CASSLRPSSGAYEQYF.

The CDR3 coding sequence is TGTGCCAGCAGTGTAACAGTGGGGACTGAAGCTTTCTTT. This sequence encodes CASSVTVGTEAFF. V usage is TRBV27 and J usage is TRBJ1-1; D is uncertain. Trimming shortened V by 5 bases and J by 5 bases, and 12 bases separated the two germline ends. Germline CDR1 reads MNHEY; CDR2 reads SMNVEV (reference sequence). This CDR3 has 13 residues.

V and J are TRBV5-6 and TRBJ1-5, with 7 bases aligning to TRBD1. The CDR3 is made up of 14 amino acids. Germline V gene lookup returns CDR1 SGHDT and CDR2 YYEEEE. J lost 3 bases, V lost 4 bases, and 4 bases had no gene match. This CDR3 reads CASSQTGTNQPQHF. The CDR3 bases are TGTGCCAGCAGCCAGACAGGGACCAATCAGCCCCAGCATTTT.

The chain combines TRBV7-8 with TRBJ2-6; TRBD1 aligns across 8 bases. The CDR3 extends over 17 amino acids. Germline CDR1 SGHVS, CDR2 FQNEAQ. V shed 0 bases and J 3 bases; nucleotides not matched to a gene: 4. CDR3 sequence reads: CASSLAARGLGANVLTF. The CDR3 coding sequence is TGTGCCAGCAGCTTAGCGGCCAGGGGGCTTGGGGCCAACGTCCTGACTTTC.

This chain connects TRBV7-2 to TRBJ2-7, with D tentatively TRBD2 (6 bases). Germline values: CDR1 SGHTA, CDR2 FQGNSA. The CDR3 contains 14 residues. The V end lost 3 bases, the J end lost 6 bases, and 15 bases lay between the germline ends. CDR3: CASSFRNAGPEQYF. CDR3 coding DNA: TGTGCCAGCAGCTTTAGGAACGCGGGACCCGAGCAGTACTTC.

The CDR3 here is CASSLIIGASSEAFF. For the CDR3, the DNA is TGTGCCAGTAGCCTAATCATCGGAGCGAGCTCTGAAGCTTTCTTT. This chain connects TRBV19 to TRBJ1-1, with D hard to call. Germline V gene sequence: CDR1 LNHDA, CDR2 SQIVND (reference sequence). The V and J ends lost 6 bases and 6 bases respectively, with 20 bases between them. The CDR3 spans 15 residues.

This chain uses TRBV13 with TRBJ2-1; no reliable D call. CDR1 PRHDT and CDR2 FYEKMQ come from the germline V gene (reference sequence). The CDR3 spans 14 residues. Trimming stripped 2 bases from V and 4 bases from J, with 9 bases between. The CDR3: CASSLWREYNEQFF. The CDR3 DNA follows: TGTGCCAGCAGCTTATGGAGAGAGTACAATGAGCAGTTCTTC.